This is a list of T cell receptor beta chains from one sample in a study of T cell responses to AZD1222 COVID-19 vaccine. Sequencing was performed with immunoSEQ multiplex PCR; in TCRdb, only in-frame clones are kept and a portion is missing. The sample lists 150,000 to 200,000 clones; more than 70% were seen once. The sample in question was peripheral blood, obtained on day 0 of AZD1222 vaccination. The receptors here all came from an adult in good health. Both conserved end residues are part of each CDR3. Fields, in order: V gene, J gene, D gene, clone size, CDR3 DNA, CDR3 protein. The D gene is left open where the match is weak. Clone size is given for some rows only: seen once, a few or many times, or a class if the clone is expanded.

TRBV11-3	TRBJ1-1	.	.	TGTGCCAGCAGCTTTACAGTTTACACTGAAGCTTTCTTT	CASSFTVYTEAFF
TRBV6-5	TRBJ2-7	.	once	TGTGCCAGCAGTTGGAGAGGGGACCATGCCTACGAGCAGTACTTC	CASSWRGDHAYEQYF
TRBV5-1	TRBJ2-3	.	once	TGCGCCAGCGGTGGGACGGTCGGCACAGATACGCAGTATTTT	CASGGTVGTDTQYF
TRBV5-1	TRBJ2-5	TRBD2	.	TGCGCCAGCAGCCTGACGGGGGGAGAGACCCAGTACTTC	CASSLTGGETQYF
TRBV30	TRBJ1-4	.	.	TGTGCGGAAGGGGAGGATAATGAAAAACTGTTTTTT	CAEGEDNEKLFF
TRBV6-5	TRBJ2-7	.	.	TGTGCCAGCACCCCCCGGGGAGGCTACGAGCAGTACTTC	CASTPRGGYEQYF
TRBV9	TRBJ2-3	TRBD2	.	TGTGCCAGCAGCCGCCAGGACGTACTAGCGGGGACAGATACGCAGTATTTT	CASSRQDVLAGTDTQYF
TRBV7-9	TRBJ2-3	.	.	TGTGCCAGCATCAGGGGGGCTAGCACAGATACGCAGTATTTT	CASIRGASTDTQYF
TRBV5-1	TRBJ2-1	TRBD2	.	TGCGCCAGCAGCCGCTCGGGACTAGCGGGGGGTGAGCAGTTCTTC	CASSRSGLAGGEQFF
TRBV6-5	TRBJ2-1	TRBD1	.	TGTGCCAGCAGTTACTCGGGCAGGGGGCGGTCCAATGAGCAGTTCTTC	CASSYSGRGRSNEQFF
TRBV11-2	TRBJ1-6	TRBD1	.	TGTGCCAGCAGATCCGCAGGGGGTTCACCCCTCCACTTT	CASRSAGGSPLHF
TRBV7-8	TRBJ2-1	.	.	TGTGCCAGCAGCTTAGAGGTAGCTCTCTACAATGAGCAGTTCTTC	CASSLEVALYNEQFF
TRBV9	TRBJ1-1	.	.	TGTGCCAGCAGCGTGCGGCCATCCACTGAAGCTTTCTTT	CASSVRPSTEAFF
TRBV12-5	TRBJ1-1	TRBD1	.	TGTGCTAGTGGTTTGGGACAGGGGGCTCCTGAAGCTTTCTTT	CASGLGQGAPEAFF
TRBV28	TRBJ1-5	TRBD1	.	TGTGCCAGCAGTTCCCCCCGGACAGGGGTACAGCCCCAGCATTTT	CASSSPRTGVQPQHF
TRBV28	TRBJ1-2	TRBD1	.	TGTGCCAGCAGTGGTCAGGGGGACTATGGCTACACCTTC	CASSGQGDYGYTF
TRBV4-2	TRBJ1-5	.	.	TGTGCCAGCAGCCAAGATGCAGGGGCCCCTAGCAATCAGCCCCAGCATTTT	CASSQDAGAPSNQPQHF
TRBV18	TRBJ1-4	.	.	TGTGCCAGCTCACAGGGCAGCGGGGAAAAACTGTTTTTT	CASSQGSGEKLFF
TRBV28	TRBJ2-7	TRBD2	.	TGTGCCAGCACCCTATTAGGGGCTAGCGGGAGACCAGAGCAGTACTTC	CASTLLGASGRPEQYF
TRBV19	TRBJ2-1	.	.	TGTGCCAGCAACGATCCCCTGCCGGGCAATGAGCAGTTCTTC	CASNDPLPGNEQFF
TRBV5-5	TRBJ1-1	TRBD1	.	TGTGCCAGCAGCGGGACAGTAGTTCTAACTGAAGCTTTCTTT	CASSGTVVLTEAFF
TRBV16	TRBJ1-1	.	.	TGTGCCAGCAGCCACCCAGCCGGGGGTACGAACACTGAAGCTTTCTTT	CASSHPAGGTNTEAFF
TRBV5-1	TRBJ2-7	.	.	TGCGCCAGCAGCGGACAACCCTACGAGCAGTACTTC	CASSGQPYEQYF
TRBV6-5	TRBJ1-1	TRBD1	.	TGTGCCAGTCAGGGGGGGACTGAAGCTTTCTTT	CASQGGTEAFF
TRBV10-3	TRBJ1-6	.	.	TGTGCCATCAGTGTCGGGGATTCACCCCTCCACTTT	CAISVGDSPLHF
TRBV7-2	TRBJ2-3	.	.	TGTGCCAGCAACACGGGTCAAGCTAGCACAGATACGCAGTATTTT	CASNTGQASTDTQYF
TRBV30	TRBJ1-5	.	.	TGTGCCTGGAGTATGGGGACTCAAAATCAGCCCCAGCATTTT	CAWSMGTQNQPQHF
TRBV9	TRBJ2-3	TRBD2	.	TGTGCCAGCAGCTCGACTAGCGGGAGGGCCGCAGATACGCAGTATTTT	CASSSTSGRAADTQYF
TRBV19	TRBJ1-5	.	.	TGTGCCAGTAATCAACAGGGTAATCAGCCCCAGCATTTT	CASNQQGNQPQHF
TRBV9	TRBJ1-4	TRBD1	.	TGTGCCAGCAGCGTAAGACCCGGACAGGAAGTGTTTTTT	CASSVRPGQEVFF
TRBV12-3/TRBV12-4	TRBJ1-1	.	.	TGTGCCAGCAGGCGACAGAGCGACCCTGAAGCTTTCTTT	CASRRQSDPEAFF
TRBV6-5	TRBJ1-6	TRBD1	.	TGTGCCAGCAGTACCGGACAGGGGGCATGGTCACCCCTCCACTTT	CASSTGQGAWSPLHF
TRBV7-9	TRBJ2-3	.	.	TGTGCCAGCAGCGCCCCGGGTCCTAGCACAGATACGCAGTATTTT	CASSAPGPSTDTQYF
TRBV7-8	TRBJ1-1	TRBD1	.	TGTGCCAGCAGCCCCGGGACAGGGATGCTCACCACTGAAGCTTTCTTT	CASSPGTGMLTTEAFF
TRBV5-6	TRBJ2-7	.	.	TGTGCCAGCAGCCCAACAGGGTTATCCTACGAGCAGTACTTC	CASSPTGLSYEQYF
TRBV6-2/TRBV6-3	TRBJ2-6	.	.	TGTGCCAGCAGTTACTTTAGCTCTGGGGCCAACGTCCTGACTTTC	CASSYFSSGANVLTF
TRBV4-3	TRBJ1-5	.	.	TGCGCCAGCAGCTCGACAGTGGGACAGCCCCAGCATTTT	CASSSTVGQPQHF
TRBV10-3	TRBJ1-5	TRBD1	few	TGTGCCATCAGTGAGTCGGCCGTGCAGGGGGCCCCGACCTATCAGCCCCAGCATTTT	CAISESAVQGAPTYQPQHF
TRBV15	TRBJ1-6	TRBD1	.	TGTGCCACCAGCAGAGATTTCATACAGGGGGCTAATTCACCCCTCCACTTT	CATSRDFIQGANSPLHF
TRBV7-2	TRBJ1-3	.	.	TGTGCCAGCAGCCCCCAGGGGGGAAACACCATATATTTT	CASSPQGGNTIYF
TRBV7-3	TRBJ2-7	.	once	TGTGCCAGCGCCCCGGGCCCAGGATACGAGCAGTACTTC	CASAPGPGYEQYF
TRBV7-2	TRBJ2-2	.	.	TGTGCCAGCAGCCACCCGTTCACCGGGGAGCTGTTTTTT	CASSHPFTGELFF
TRBV15	TRBJ1-4	.	.	TGTGCCACCAGCAGAGACCGAATTTGGACAGCAGATAATGAAAAACTGTTTTTT	CATSRDRIWTADNEKLFF
TRBV7-3	TRBJ1-1	.	.	TGTGCCAGCAGCCCCGGGGGGGAGGCCACTGAAGCTTTCTTT	CASSPGGEATEAFF
TRBV20-1	TRBJ1-6	.	.	TGCAGTGCTAGTGTCGGCAGGGAGAATTCACCCCTCCACTTT	CSASVGRENSPLHF
TRBV4-1	TRBJ1-1	.	.	TGCGCCAGCAGCCGTGGGGACACTGAAGCTTTCTTT	CASSRGDTEAFF
TRBV19	TRBJ2-7	.	.	TGTGCCAGCGCAAGGGACGAAACCTACGAGCAGTACTTC	CASARDETYEQYF
TRBV19	TRBJ2-1	TRBD2	.	TGTGCCAGCCGAGCGGGAGCACTCTACAATGAGCAGTTCTTC	CASRAGALYNEQFF
TRBV3-1/TRBV3-2	TRBJ1-2	.	.	TGTGCCAGCTCAGACAGGAACTATGGCTACACCTTC	CASSDRNYGYTF
TRBV7-2	TRBJ2-3	.	few	TGTGCCAGCAGCTTAGGGCTGGGGGTCGCCGGAGATACGCAGTATTTT	CASSLGLGVAGDTQYF
TRBV24-1	TRBJ2-2	TRBD1	.	TGTGCCACCAGGGGGGAGAGGGGACAGGGGGACACCGGGGAGCTGTTTTTT	CATRGERGQGDTGELFF